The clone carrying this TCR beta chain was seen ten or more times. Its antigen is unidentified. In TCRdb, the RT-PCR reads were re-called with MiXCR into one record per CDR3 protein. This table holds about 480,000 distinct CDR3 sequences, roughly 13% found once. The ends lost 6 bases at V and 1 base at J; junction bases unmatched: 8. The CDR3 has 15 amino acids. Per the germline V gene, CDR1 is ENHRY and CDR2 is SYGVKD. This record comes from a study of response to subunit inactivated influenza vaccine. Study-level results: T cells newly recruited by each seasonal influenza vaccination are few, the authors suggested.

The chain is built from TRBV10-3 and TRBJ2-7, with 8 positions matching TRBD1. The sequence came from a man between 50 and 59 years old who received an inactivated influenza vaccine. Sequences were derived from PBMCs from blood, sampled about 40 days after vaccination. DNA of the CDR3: TGTGCCATCAGCAAGGACAGGGCCGTTTCCTACGAGCAGTACTTC. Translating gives CAISKDRAVSYEQYF.